This entry lists 17 T cell receptor beta chains sequenced from one sample in a study of T cells in Graves' hyperthyroidism and ophthalmopathy. Using RNA transcripts as the source, TCR beta CDR3 regions were amplified. The study used the HTBI primer set for a first-round RT-PCR of the TCR CDR3. A single record per CDR3 protein comes from TCRdb applying MiXCR to the multiplex PCR reads. The table lists around 580,000 distinct CDR3 sequences, around 46% of them singletons. The sequencing sample was made of peripheral blood or thyroid tissue (not recorded which). Source of these receptors: a woman in her late teens or twenties with Graves' hyperthyroidism.

This clonotype was recorded at least ten times. The chain employs TRBV7-2 and TRBJ1-1; D unclear. V lost 5 bases and J lost 3, with 13 bases in between. The CDR3 is 14 amino acids. Germline lookup yields CDR1 SGHTA and CDR2 FQGNSA. The CDR3 here is CASSHRERYTEAFF. The CDR3 DNA sequence: TGTGCCAGCAGCCACCGGGAACGATACACTGAAGCTTTCTTT.

This clonotype was counted only a few times. V gene TRBV30 combines with J gene TRBJ1-1, with 7 bases fitting TRBD1. Germline trimming cut 4 bases from V and 4 bases from J; bases unmatched to any gene: 12. The CDR3 runs 15 residues. The germline CDR1 and CDR2 sequences are GTSNPN and SVGIG (reference sequence). Here the CDR3 reads CAWTGQQTGTTEAFF. CDR3 coding DNA: TGTGCCTGGACGGGACAACAGACAGGGACCACTGAAGCTTTCTTT.

This chain joins TRBV7-2 and TRBJ2-7, with 12 bases fitting TRBD2. Germline V gene lookup returns CDR1 SGHTA and CDR2 FQGNSA. This CDR3 has 17 amino acids. Trimming took 5 bases from V and 7 from J; bases not matched to a gene: 15. CDR3: CASSLRTSGNILDEQYF. The CDR3 DNA reads as TGTGCCAGCAGCCTCCGGACTAGCGGGAATATTTTAGATGAGCAGTACTTC.

This clonotype has ten or more counts. The gene calls are TRBV5-1 and TRBJ2-5; 11 bases map to TRBD2. V lost 4 bases to trimming and J lost 4 bases; unmatched junction nucleotides: 6. This CDR3 has 15 residues. Germline V gives CDR1 SGHRS, CDR2 YFSETQ. CDR3 in amino acids: CASSALAGGSETQYF. The CDR3 bases are TGCGCCAGCAGCGCGCTAGCGGGAGGTTCAGAGACCCAGTACTTC.

This clonotype was counted ten times or more. The J gene is TRBJ2-7, the V gene TRBV10-3, with 15 bases that match TRBD2. Trimming removed 4 bases from V and 5 bases from J; junction bases left unmatched: 6. This CDR3 has 16 amino acids. Germline assignment: CDR1 ENHRY and CDR2 SYGVKD. In DNA form, the CDR3 reads TGTGCCATCAGTGGGGGACTAGCGGGAGGTTTCAACGAGCAGTACTTC. This encodes CAISGGLAGGFNEQYF.

Worth noting for this clonotype: This may stem from a read error, because a much larger clone lies one nucleotide away. The rearrangement joins TRBV12-5 to TRBJ2-6; D is perhaps TRBD2 (6 bases). V lost 6 bases and J lost 0, with 12 bases in between. Germline V gene sequence: CDR1 LGHNT, CDR2 FRNRAP. The CDR3 consists of 16 residues. CDR3 DNA: TGTGCTAGTGGCTGGGGAGGAGGCTCTGGGGCCAACGTCCTGACTTTC. It specifies CASGWGGGSGANVLTF.

J is TRBJ2-1 and V is TRBV7-8; TRBD2 agrees at 8 bases. Germline V lookup: CDR1 SGHVS, CDR2 FQNEAQ. CDR3 length equals 18 residues. Trimming cost V 4 bases and J 3 bases; bases outside gene matches: 14. The CDR3 loop is CASSSNRGGLPHYNEQFF. CDR3 in DNA: TGTGCCAGCAGCTCCAACCGGGGGGGTCTGCCCCACTACAATGAGCAGTTCTTC.

The gene calls are TRBV29-1 and TRBJ2-2, with 12 bases fitting TRBD2. Germline-derived CDR1 and CDR2 are SQVTM and ANQGSEA. Losses at the gene ends were 5 bases for V and 2 bases for J; bases not matched to a gene: 6. CDR3 length: 16 amino acids. CDR3 nucleotides: TGCAGCGTTCACCTGGGACTAGCGGGCAACACCGGGGAGCTGTTTTTT. It is translated as CSVHLGLAGNTGELFF.

Regarding this clonotype: A clone one base away is much larger, so this may be a read error. The chain employs TRBV5-1 and TRBJ1-4; D gene uncertain. Germline loops: CDR1 SGHRS, CDR2 YFSETQ. The CDR3 consists of 15 residues. V lost 6 bases and J lost 0, with 12 bases in between. This chain's CDR3 is CASTVGRPTNEKLFF. The CDR3 coding sequence is TGCGCCAGCACCGTGGGCAGACCAACTAATGAAAAACTGTTTTTT.

This sequence joins TRBV29-1 and TRBJ2-7; no reliable D call. In germline, CDR1 is SQVTM, CDR2 ANQGSEA. The CDR3 has 13 amino acids. The germline V and J ends were trimmed by 8 bases and 7 bases, with 21 bases remaining between them. The CDR3 coding sequence is TGCAGCCAAGTACCTAGTTGGGGTCGAGAGCAGTACTTC. This gives the protein CSQVPSWGREQYF.

This clonotype was counted many times. V usage is TRBV19 and J usage is TRBJ1-2, with 12 positions matching TRBD1. This CDR3 spans 17 amino acids. Trimming took 4 bases from V and 3 from J; bases not matched to a gene: 9. Per the germline V gene, CDR1 is LNHDA and CDR2 is SQIVND (reference sequence). DNA for the CDR3: TGTGCCAGTAGTAAGCCCTCCGGGACAGGGGGCTACTATGGCTACACCTTC. Protein: CASSKPSGTGGYYGYTF.

With regard to this clonotype: Given a much more abundant clone one base away, this may be a read error. This sequence joins TRBV6-1 and TRBJ2-5; 9 bases are a match to TRBD1. The CDR3 has 14 residues. CDR1 is MNHNS and CDR2 is SASEGT in the germline V gene. V was clipped by 6 bases and J by 6 bases; unmatched bases: 8. CDR3 sequence: CASRGQGSRKTQYF. The CDR3 DNA is TGTGCCAGCAGGGGACAGGGTTCGAGGAAGACCCAGTACTTC.

V usage is TRBV7-3 and J usage is TRBJ1-2; possibly TRBD1 for D (5 bases). Trimming cost V 4 bases and J 6 bases, with 24 bases left between them. Per the germline V gene, CDR1 is SGHTA and CDR2 is FQGTGA. This CDR3 spans 17 amino acids. For the CDR3, the DNA is TGTGCCAGCAGCTCCTCCGGGGGTACAGGTGTCCCGAATGGCTACACCTTC. Residues: CASSSSGGTGVPNGYTF.

This clonotype turned up a few times. The chain couples TRBV19 to TRBJ1-2; D possibly corresponds to TRBD1 (6 bases). V was clipped by 7 bases and J by 0 bases, with 12 bases between them. The CDR3 contains 14 residues. The germline V gene encodes CDR1 LNHDA and CDR2 SQIVND (reference sequence). The CDR3 region is CASTTGPANYGYTF. The CDR3 DNA reads as TGTGCCAGTACCACAGGGCCGGCTAACTATGGCTACACCTTC.

Many counts were recorded for this clonotype. The V call is TRBV7-9, the J call TRBJ1-5; no clear D gene. V lost 5 bases and J 7 bases, leaving 15 bases between the germline ends. The CDR3 is 14 amino acids. From germline, CDR1 is SEHNR and CDR2 FQNEAQ (reference sequence). This CDR3 is CASSASGDPQPQHF. The CDR3 nucleotides are TGTGCCAGCAGCGCCTCGGGAGACCCCCAGCCCCAGCATTTT.

The chain recombines TRBV2 with TRBJ2-7; 10 bases fit TRBD1. V gave up 7 bases and J gave up 8 bases; unmatched junction bases: 20. Germline V gives CDR1 SNHLY, CDR2 FYNNEI. There are 17 residues in the CDR3. Here the CDR3 reads CASNTGTGDSNQPQQYF. CDR3 DNA: TGTGCCAGCAACACGGGGACAGGGGATAGCAATCAGCCCCAGCAGTACTTC. Drawing the rest from reference TRBV2 and TRBJ2-7, the complete variable domain is EPEVTQTPSHQVTQMGQEVILRCVPISNHLYFYWYRQILGQKVEFLVSFYNNEISEKSEIFDDQFSVERPDGSNFTLKIRSTKLEDSAMYFCASNTGTGDSNQPQQYFGPGTRLTVT.

This clonotype was counted at least ten times. V and J are TRBV7-6 and TRBJ1-1; D remains unclear. V gave up 5 bases and J gave up 5 bases, with 21 bases separating them. Germline assignment: CDR1 SGHVS and CDR2 FNYEAQ. There are 16 residues in the CDR3. The CDR3 region is CASSVAAGNGRTEAFF. Written as DNA, the CDR3 is TGTGCCAGCAGCGTCGCAGCCGGGAACGGGAGGACTGAAGCTTTCTTT.